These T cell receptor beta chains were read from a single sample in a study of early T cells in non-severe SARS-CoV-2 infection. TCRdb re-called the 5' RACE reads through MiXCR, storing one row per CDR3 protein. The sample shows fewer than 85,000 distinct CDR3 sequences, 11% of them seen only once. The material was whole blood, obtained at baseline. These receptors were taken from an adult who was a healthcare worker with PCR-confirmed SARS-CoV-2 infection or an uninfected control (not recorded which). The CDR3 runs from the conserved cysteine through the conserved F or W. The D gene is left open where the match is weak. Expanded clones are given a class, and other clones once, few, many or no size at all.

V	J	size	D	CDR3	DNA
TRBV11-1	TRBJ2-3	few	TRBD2	CASSETSGPDTQYF	TGTGCCAGCAGTGAAACTAGCGGGCCAGATACGCAGTATTTT
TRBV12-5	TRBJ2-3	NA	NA	CASGLKGGSTDTQYF	TGTGCTAGTGGTTTGAAAGGCGGCAGCACAGATACGCAGTATTTT
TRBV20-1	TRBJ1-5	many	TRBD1	CSASPLGQGGQPQHF	TGCAGTGCTAGCCCCCTGGGACAGGGCGGTCAGCCCCAGCATTTT
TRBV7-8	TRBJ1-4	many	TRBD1	CASSSDRGTNEKLFF	TGTGCCAGCAGCTCTGACAGGGGGACTAATGAAAAACTGTTTTTT
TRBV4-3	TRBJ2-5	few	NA	CASNQDTGVGETQYF	TGCGCCAGCAACCAAGATACGGGGGTGGGAGAGACCCAGTACTTC
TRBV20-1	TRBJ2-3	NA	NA	CSARDNWASTDTQYF	TGCAGTGCTAGAGATAATTGGGCCTCGACAGATACGCAGTATTTT
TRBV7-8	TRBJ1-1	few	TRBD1	CASSLVPSGTGYTEAFF	TGTGCCAGCAGCTTAGTACCTTCCGGGACAGGTTACACTGAAGCTTTCTTT
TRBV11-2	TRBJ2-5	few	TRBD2	CASSLVVTSVAETQYF	TGTGCCAGCAGCTTAGTGGTGACTAGCGTTGCAGAGACCCAGTACTTC
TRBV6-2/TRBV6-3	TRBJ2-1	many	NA	CASTLSLANEQFF	TGTGCCAGCACCCTCTCTCTAGCGAATGAGCAGTTCTTC
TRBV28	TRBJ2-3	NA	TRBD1	CASSYRGQGTQYF	TGTGCCAGCAGTTACCGGGGACAGGGTACGCAGTATTTT
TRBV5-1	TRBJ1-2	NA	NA	CASSLDPGTSGGYTF	TGCGCCAGCAGCTTGGACCCCGGGACATCAGGGGGCTACACCTTC
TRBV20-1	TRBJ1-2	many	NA	CSAQHQQRPNGGYTF	TGCAGTGCTCAACACCAACAAAGACCCAATGGAGGCTACACCTTC
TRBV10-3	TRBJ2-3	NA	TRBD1	CASGTGGADTQYF	TGTGCCAGCGGGACAGGGGGGGCCGATACGCAGTATTTT
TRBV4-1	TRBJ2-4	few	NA	CASSTGAGVAKNIQYF	TGCGCCAGCAGCACGGGGGCCGGGGTAGCCAAAAACATTCAGTACTTC
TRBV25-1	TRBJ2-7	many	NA	CASSDRVNLDEQYF	TGTGCCAGCAGTGATCGGGTCAACCTGGACGAGCAGTACTTC
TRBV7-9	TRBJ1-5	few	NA	CASSRDNQPQHF	TGTGCCAGCAGTAGGGATAATCAGCCCCAGCATTTT
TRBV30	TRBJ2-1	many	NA	CAWSVLSLFNEQFF	TGTGCCTGGAGTGTACTCAGTCTATTCAATGAGCAGTTCTTC
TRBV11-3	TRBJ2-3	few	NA	CASSSAHVADTQYF	TGTGCCAGCAGCTCGGCCCATGTCGCAGATACGCAGTATTTT
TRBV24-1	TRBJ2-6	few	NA	CATSDSRGSGANVLTF	TGTGCCACCAGTGATTCGAGGGGCTCTGGGGCCAACGTCCTGACTTTC
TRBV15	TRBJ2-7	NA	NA	CATRPPEQYF	TGTGCCACCAGGCCCCCCGAGCAGTACTTC
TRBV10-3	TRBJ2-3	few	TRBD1	CAISEYRTGAGTDTQYF	TGTGCCATCAGTGAGTATCGGACAGGGGCCGGCACAGATACGCAGTATTTT
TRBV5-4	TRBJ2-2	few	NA	CASSLLGVELFF	TGTGCCAGCAGCTTACTTGGCGTGGAGCTGTTTTTT
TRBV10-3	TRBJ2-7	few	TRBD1	CAISPGTGAGEQYF	TGTGCCATCAGTCCCGGGACAGGGGCTGGGGAGCAGTACTTC
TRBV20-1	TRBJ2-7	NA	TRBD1	CSAGRDSYEQYF	TGCAGTGCTGGACGGGACAGCTACGAGCAGTACTTC
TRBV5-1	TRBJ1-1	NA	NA	CASSLGTETEAFF	TGCGCCAGCAGCTTGGGGACAGAAACTGAAGCTTTCTTT
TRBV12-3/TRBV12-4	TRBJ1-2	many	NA	CASSLKPPYGYTF	TGTGCCAGCAGTTTAAAGCCCCCCTATGGCTACACCTTC
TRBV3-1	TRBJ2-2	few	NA	CASSQTLLGELFF	TGTGCCAGCAGCCAAACGCTCCTCGGGGAGCTGTTTTTT
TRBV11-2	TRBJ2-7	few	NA	CASSPLSEQYF	TGTGCCAGCAGTCCCCTCAGCGAGCAGTACTTC
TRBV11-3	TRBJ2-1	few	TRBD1	CASSPGGAYNEQFF	TGTGCCAGCAGCCCAGGGGGCGCCTACAATGAGCAGTTCTTC
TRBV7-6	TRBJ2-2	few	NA	CASSSYSGELFF	TGTGCCAGCAGCTCCTATTCCGGGGAGCTGTTTTTT
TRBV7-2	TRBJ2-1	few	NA	CASSLTMSNEQFF	TGTGCCAGCAGCTTGACAATGAGCAATGAGCAGTTCTTC
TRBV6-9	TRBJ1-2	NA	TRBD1	CASTRQGKRDGYTF	TGTGCCAGCACCAGACAGGGGAAGCGCGATGGCTACACCTTC
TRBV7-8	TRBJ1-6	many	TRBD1	CASSSRDRGSNSPLHF	TGTGCCAGCAGCTCACGGGACAGGGGCTCTAATTCACCCCTCCACTTT
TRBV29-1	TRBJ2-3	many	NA	CSVVQAFLDTDTQYF	TGCAGCGTTGTACAGGCCTTCTTAGACACAGATACGCAGTATTTT
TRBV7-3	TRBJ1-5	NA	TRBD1	CASSLQGGRNQPQHF	TGTGCCAGCAGCTTACAGGGGGGACGCAATCAGCCCCAGCATTTT
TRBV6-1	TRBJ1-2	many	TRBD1	CASSRDRENGYTF	TGTGCCAGCAGTCGGGACAGGGAAAATGGCTACACCTTC
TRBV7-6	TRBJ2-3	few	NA	CASSLVGGTDTQYF	TGTGCCAGCAGCTTAGTTGGGGGAACAGATACGCAGTATTTT